Below, 19 T cell receptor beta chains from the same sample are listed, as sequenced in a study of CD8+ T cells in alopecia areata. It was cDNA, reverse transcribed from extracted RNA, that served as the sequencing template. Clones were read by immunoSEQ multiplex PCR, and TCRdb kept only the in-frame ones, dropping some. The repertoire holds 150,000 to 200,000 clones, with over 45% as singletons. This sample's treatment: oral pan-JAK inhibitor, 5-10 mg twice daily. The sequences come from CD4+ T cells sorted from blood, collected at week 24, from a patient treated with tofacitinib. These receptors all stem from a human donor with alopecia areata.

On this clone: One end of the junction fails to match germline, which may point to a read error. The gene calls are TRBV29-1 and TRBJ2-7, with TRBD2 matching over 7 bases. The CDR3 spans 13 residues. Germline V CDR1 and CDR2: SQVTM, ANQGSEA. The chain's CDR3 is CSVLAPSSCEQYF. CDR3 in DNA: TGCAGCGTACTAGCGCCCAGCTCCTGCGAGCAGTACTTC.

This clone was counted between two and nine times. This chain links TRBV30 with TRBJ1-1; 11 nucleotides match TRBD1. In germline, CDR1 is GTSNPN, CDR2 SVGIG (reference sequence). V was clipped by 5 bases and J by 3 bases; unmatched bases: 5. The CDR3 totals 14 residues. The CDR3 region has the DNA TGTGCCTGGGGCTGGACAGGGGGCGACACTGAAGCTTTCTTT. This gives the protein CAWGWTGGDTEAFF.

The rearrangement links TRBV29-1 to TRBJ2-7, with 7 bases matching TRBD1. CDR1 and CDR2 from the germline V gene are SQVTM and ANQGSEA. The V gene end was trimmed by 5 bases and the J gene end by 3 bases; junction bases not matched to a gene: 10. The length of the CDR3 is 14 residues. CDR3 bases: TGCAGCGTTTATTTTTCGGACAGGCGCTACGAGCAGTACTTC. Translating gives CSVYFSDRRYEQYF.

The gene calls are TRBV28 and TRBJ2-4, with D possibly being TRBD1 (5 bases). CDR3 length: 16 residues. Trimming stripped 3 bases from V and 0 bases from J, with 12 bases between. Germline lookup yields CDR1 MDHEN and CDR2 SYDVKM. CDR3 sequence: CASSFQGMVAKNIQYF. CDR3 in DNA: TGTGCCAGCAGTTTCCAGGGAATGGTAGCCAAAAACATTCAGTACTTC.

The chain is built from TRBV7-3 and TRBJ2-1, with D perhaps TRBD2 (6 bases). V was cut by 2 bases and J by 10 bases, with 9 bases left in between. Germline V gene data show CDR1 as SGHTA and CDR2 as FQGTGA. The CDR3 contains 12 residues. The CDR3 coding sequence is TGTGCCAGCAGCTTAGGGCTAGCGGAGCAGTTCTTC. Amino acids: CASSLGLAEQFF.

In its sample, this clone was seen a few times. The chain recombines TRBV11-2 with TRBJ2-3, with D perhaps matching TRBD2 (7 bases). The CDR3 has 16 amino acids. CDR1 and CDR2 from the germline V gene are SGHAT and FQNNGV. V gave up 2 bases and J gave up 6 bases, with 18 bases separating them. The CDR3 sequence is CASSLTFAGASDTQYF. DNA for the CDR3: TGTGCCAGCAGCTTAACATTCGCGGGGGCCAGTGATACGCAGTATTTT. The full variable domain, in which reference TRBV11-2 and TRBJ2-3 provide the parts outside the CDR3, is EAGVAQSPRYKIIEKRQSVAFWCNPISGHATLYWYQQILGQGPKLLIQFQNNGVVDDSQLPKDRFSAERLKGVDSTLKIQPAKLEDSAVYLCASSLTFAGASDTQYFGPGTRLTVL.

The V call is TRBV7-2, the J call TRBJ2-7; 11 bases align to TRBD2. The CDR3 contains 15 residues. After removal of 4 bases from V and 10 bases from J, the junction contained 12 bases not matched to a gene. Germline CDR1 SGHTA, CDR2 FQGNSA. DNA for the CDR3: TGTGCCAGCAGCTCAACGCTGACTAGCGGGGACCCTCAGTACTTC. Translated: CASSSTLTSGDPQYF.

Only a few counts were recorded for this clone. The chain has TRBV4-3 and TRBJ1-5, with D unresolved. CDR1 is LGHNA, CDR2 YSLEER, per germline. The CDR3 is 14 amino acids. Trimming removed 1 base at V and 2 bases at J, with 6 bases between. The CDR3 DNA follows: TGCGCCAGCAGCCAAGTCGGGGGCAATCAGCCCCAGCATTTT. Translating it yields CASSQVGGNQPQHF.

This clone was observed once. The J gene is TRBJ1-2, the V gene TRBV6-8; 10 nucleotides match TRBD1. J was trimmed by 4 bases and V by 6 bases; bases with no gene match: 14. Germline V gene data show CDR1 as MNHGY and CDR2 as SAAAGT. This CDR3 region has 17 residues. The CDR3, as DNA: TGTGCCAGCAGACCCGGGACAGGGGACCCCGTTGGCTATGGCTACACCTTC. This encodes CASRPGTGDPVGYGYTF.

The chain carries TRBV5-1 and TRBJ2-1, with D possibly being TRBD1 (6 bases). V lost 6 bases and J lost 2, with 12 bases in between. The CDR3 spans 14 residues. Germline V gene sequence: CDR1 SGHRS, CDR2 YFSETQ. The chain's CDR3 is CASKTGATYNEQFF. CDR3 in DNA: TGCGCCAGCAAGACAGGAGCTACCTACAATGAGCAGTTCTTC.

This clone occurred a few times. The chain joins TRBV28 to TRBJ2-7; D ambiguous. Trimming took 1 base from V and 3 from J, leaving 7 bases between them. The CDR3 extends over 13 amino acids. Germline CDR1 MDHEN, CDR2 SYDVKM. The CDR3 region is CASSLSPIYEQYF. DNA for the CDR3: TGTGCCAGCAGTTTATCCCCTATCTACGAGCAGTACTTC. Variable domain in full (rest from reference TRBV28 and TRBJ2-7): DVKVTQSSRYLVKRTGEKVFLECVQDMDHENMFWYRQDPGLGLRLIYFSYDVKMKEKGDIPEGYSVSREKKERFSLILESASTNQTSMYLCASSLSPIYEQYFGPGTRLTVT.

This chain uses TRBV9 with TRBJ1-2; D is uncertain. Germline CDR1 reads SGDLS; CDR2 reads YYNGEE. The germline V and J ends were trimmed by 4 bases and 5 bases, with 15 bases remaining between them. This CDR3 spans 14 amino acids. The CDR3 DNA reads as TGTGCCAGCAGCCTCAGTGGAGGAGAATATGGCTACACCTTC. Translating gives CASSLSGGEYGYTF. Using reference TRBV9 and TRBJ1-2 for the parts outside the CDR3, the full variable domain is DSGVTQTPKHLITATGQRVTLRCSPRSGDLSVYWYQQSLDQGLQFLIQYYNGEERAKGNILERFSAQQFPDLHSELNLSSLELGDSALYFCASSLSGGEYGYTFGSGTRLTVV.

This rearrangement joins TRBV9 to TRBJ1-2; 7 bases are a match to TRBD1. The V gene end was trimmed by 2 bases and the J gene end by 8 bases; junction bases not matched to a gene: 6. The CDR3 loop spans 13 amino acids. Germline assignment: CDR1 SGDLS and CDR2 YYNGEE. As DNA, the CDR3 is TGTGCCAGCAGCGTCGGGCAGGGGGAAGGCTACACCTTC. This gives the protein CASSVGQGEGYTF.

This clone occurred a few times. The J gene is TRBJ2-2, the V gene TRBV5-4; D possibly corresponds to TRBD1 (6 bases). V lost 4 bases to trimming and J lost 2 bases, with 15 bases between them. In germline, CDR1 is SGHNT, CDR2 YYREEE (reference sequence). The CDR3 has 16 amino acids. CDR3 region: CASSPRRGSNTGELFF. The CDR3 DNA is TGTGCCAGCAGCCCGAGAAGGGGGAGTAACACCGGGGAGCTGTTTTTT.

The gene calls are TRBV2 and TRBJ1-1; 9 bases agree with TRBD1. Germline values: CDR1 SNHLY, CDR2 FYNNEI. The CDR3 is 16 residues long. Trimming took 10 bases from V and 0 from J; bases not matched to a gene: 12. In DNA, the CDR3 is TGTGCCACTTTACCGGGACAGGGCTTTATGAACACTGAAGCTTTCTTT. Translating it yields CATLPGQGFMNTEAFF.

The V and J genes are TRBV2 and TRBJ2-7; TRBD2 is a possible D gene (6 bases). With 3 bases removed from V and 4 bases from J, the gap between germline ends came to 7 bases. The germline V gene has CDR1 SNHLY and CDR2 FYNNEI. The CDR3 loop spans 12 amino acids. The CDR3 loop is CASSEGGYEQYF. CDR3 coding DNA: TGTGCCAGCAGTGAGGGAGGATACGAGCAGTACTTC.

This clone was recorded a few times. The chain links TRBV23-1 to TRBJ2-7, with D uncertain. TRBV23-1 is flagged as an ORF with uncertain function. CDR3 size: 16 residues. The V end lost 8 bases, the J end lost 4 bases, and 24 bases lay between the germline ends. The CDR3 here is CASLSLSGPITYEQYF. The DNA for the CDR3 is TGCGCCAGCCTTTCCCTTTCAGGACCGATCACGTACGAGCAGTACTTC.

The chain combines TRBV30 with TRBJ1-1; TRBD1 is a possible D gene (5 bases). This CDR3 region has 15 residues. Germline V CDR1 and CDR2: GTSNPN, SVGIG (reference sequence). Trimming shortened V by 0 bases and J by 6 bases, and 17 bases separated the two germline ends. CDR3 amino acids: CAWSVPRASTSEAFF. The CDR3 region has the DNA TGTGCCTGGAGTGTACCCAGGGCGTCGACCTCTGAAGCTTTCTTT.

The chain has TRBV29-1 and TRBJ2-7; the D call may be TRBD1 or TRBD2 (5 bases each). The CDR3 spans 14 residues. Trimming took 6 bases from V and 2 from J, leaving 17 bases between them. In germline, CDR1 is SQVTM, CDR2 ANQGSEA. CDR3 DNA: TGCAGCGTCCGGGACCTGGGGGACCCCTACGAGCAGTACTTC. Protein sequence: CSVRDLGDPYEQYF.